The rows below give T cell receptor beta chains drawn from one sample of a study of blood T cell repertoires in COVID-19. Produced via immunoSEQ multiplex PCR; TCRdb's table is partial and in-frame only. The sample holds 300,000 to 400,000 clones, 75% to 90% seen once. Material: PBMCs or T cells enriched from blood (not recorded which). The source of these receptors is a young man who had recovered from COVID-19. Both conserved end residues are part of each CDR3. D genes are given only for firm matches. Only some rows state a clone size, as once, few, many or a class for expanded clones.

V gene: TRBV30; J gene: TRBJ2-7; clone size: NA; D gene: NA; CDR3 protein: CGLTPGHGYEQYF; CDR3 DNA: TGCGGCCTCACTCCGGGACACGGCTACGAGCAGTACTTC
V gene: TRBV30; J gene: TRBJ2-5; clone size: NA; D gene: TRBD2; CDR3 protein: CAWSEGAGGPEETQYF; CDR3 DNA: TGTGCCTGGAGTGAAGGAGCGGGAGGGCCGGAAGAGACCCAGTACTTC
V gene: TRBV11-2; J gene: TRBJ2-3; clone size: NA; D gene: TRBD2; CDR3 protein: CASSIRTSGAFSTDTQYF; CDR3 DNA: TGTGCCAGCAGCATTCGGACTAGCGGGGCCTTTAGCACAGATACGCAGTATTTT
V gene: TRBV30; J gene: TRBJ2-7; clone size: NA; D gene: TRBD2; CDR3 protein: CAWKNSGSLYEQYF; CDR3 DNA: TGTGCCTGGAAAAATAGCGGGAGTTTATACGAGCAGTACTTC
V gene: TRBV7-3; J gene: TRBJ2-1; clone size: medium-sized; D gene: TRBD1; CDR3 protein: CASSAQPGQYNEQFF; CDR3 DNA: TGTGCCAGCAGCGCCCAACCGGGACAGTACAATGAGCAGTTCTTC
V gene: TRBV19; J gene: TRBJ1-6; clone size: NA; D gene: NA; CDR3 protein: CASEGSSYNSPLHF; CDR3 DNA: TGTGCCAGTGAAGGGAGCTCCTATAATTCACCCCTCCACTTT
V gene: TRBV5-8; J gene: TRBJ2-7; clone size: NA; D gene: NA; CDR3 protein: CASAGIRTYEQYF; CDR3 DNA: TGTGCCAGCGCAGGGATCCGCACCTACGAGCAGTACTTC
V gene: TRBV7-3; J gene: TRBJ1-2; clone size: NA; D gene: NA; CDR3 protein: CASSAHRDGGYTF; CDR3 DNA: TGTGCCAGCAGCGCTCACAGGGATGGAGGCTACACCTTC
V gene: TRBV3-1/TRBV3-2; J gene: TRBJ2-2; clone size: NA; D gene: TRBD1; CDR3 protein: CASSPQGQGLGGELFF; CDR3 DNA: TGTGCCAGCAGCCCCCAGGGACAGGGATTAGGCGGGGAGCTGTTTTTT
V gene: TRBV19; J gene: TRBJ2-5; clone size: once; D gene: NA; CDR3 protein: CASSIAAGRETQYF; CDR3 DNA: TGTGCCAGTAGTATAGCGGCGGGAAGAGAGACCCAGTACTTC
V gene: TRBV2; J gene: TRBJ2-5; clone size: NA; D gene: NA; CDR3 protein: CASSAPGHMETQYF; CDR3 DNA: TGTGCCAGCAGCGCACCGGGACATATGGAGACCCAGTACTTC
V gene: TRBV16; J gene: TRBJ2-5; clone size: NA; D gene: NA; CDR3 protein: CASSYRETQYF; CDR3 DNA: TGTGCCAGCAGCTACAGGGAGACCCAGTACTTC
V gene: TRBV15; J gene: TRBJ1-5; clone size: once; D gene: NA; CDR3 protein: CATSRQYQPQHF; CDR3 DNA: TGTGCCACCAGCAGACAGTATCAGCCCCAGCATTTT
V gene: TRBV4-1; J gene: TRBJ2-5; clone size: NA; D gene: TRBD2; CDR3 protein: CASSLRTSGGQETQYF; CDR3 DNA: TGCGCCAGCAGCCTCCGGACTAGCGGGGGTCAGGAGACCCAGTACTTC
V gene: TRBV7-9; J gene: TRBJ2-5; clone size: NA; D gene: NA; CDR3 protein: CASSLGSHRETQYF; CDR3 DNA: TGTGCCAGCAGCTTAGGTAGTCATCGGGAGACCCAGTACTTC
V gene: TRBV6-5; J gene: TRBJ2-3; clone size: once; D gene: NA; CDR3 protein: CASSPLRASDTQYF; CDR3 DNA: TGTGCCAGCAGTCCTCTGCGGGCCTCCGATACGCAGTATTTT
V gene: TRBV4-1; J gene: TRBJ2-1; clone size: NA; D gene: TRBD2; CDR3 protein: CASSHDKGTSGDNEQFF; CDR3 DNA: TGCGCCAGCAGCCATGATAAGGGGACTAGCGGTGACAATGAGCAGTTCTTC
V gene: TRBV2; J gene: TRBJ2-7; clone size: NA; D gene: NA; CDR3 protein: CASEREGVKNYEQYF; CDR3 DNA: TGTGCCAGCGAAAGGGAAGGGGTCAAAAATTACGAGCAGTACTTC
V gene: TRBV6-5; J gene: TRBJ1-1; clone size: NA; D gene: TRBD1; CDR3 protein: CASSTGVTEAFF; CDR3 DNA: TGTGCCAGCTCCACAGGGGTAACTGAAGCTTTCTTT
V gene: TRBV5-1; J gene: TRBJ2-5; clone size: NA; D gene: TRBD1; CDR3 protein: CASSLGGSTQETQYF; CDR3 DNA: TGCGCCAGCAGCTTAGGGGGCAGCACTCAAGAGACCCAGTACTTC
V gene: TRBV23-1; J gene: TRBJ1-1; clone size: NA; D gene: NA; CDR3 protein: CASRRGDTSPLF; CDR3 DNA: TGCGCCAGCCGACGGGGGGACACTTCGCCCCTATTT
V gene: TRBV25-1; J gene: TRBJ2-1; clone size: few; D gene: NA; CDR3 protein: CASNQGILVGEQFF; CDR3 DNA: TGTGCCAGCAACCAGGGGATCCTGGTGGGGGAACAGTTCTTC
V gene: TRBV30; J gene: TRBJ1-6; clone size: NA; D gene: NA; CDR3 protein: CAWSVQGLRSSYNSPLHF; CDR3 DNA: TGTGCCTGGAGTGTACAAGGCCTAAGGAGCTCCTATAATTCACCCCTCCACTTT
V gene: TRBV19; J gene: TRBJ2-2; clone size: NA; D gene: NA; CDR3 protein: CASSSSSANTGELFF; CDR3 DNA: TGTGCCAGTAGTTCATCTAGCGCGAACACCGGGGAGCTGTTTTTT
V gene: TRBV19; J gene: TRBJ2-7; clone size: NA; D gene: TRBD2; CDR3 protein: CASSISAGGEQYF; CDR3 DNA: TGTGCCAGTAGTATCTCGGCGGGAGGCGAGCAGTACTTC
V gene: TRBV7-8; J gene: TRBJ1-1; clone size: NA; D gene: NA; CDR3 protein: CASSLSRMNTEAFF; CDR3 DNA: TGTGCCAGCAGCTTATCTAGAATGAACACTGAAGCTTTCTTT
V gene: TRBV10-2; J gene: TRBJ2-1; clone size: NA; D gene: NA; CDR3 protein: CASSTDSNEQFF; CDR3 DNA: TGCGCCAGCAGTACGGACAGCAATGAGCAGTTCTTC
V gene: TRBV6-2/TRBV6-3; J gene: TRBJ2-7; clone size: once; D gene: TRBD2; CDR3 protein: CASSPGGAQWEQYF; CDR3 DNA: TGTGCCAGCAGCCCCGGGGGGGCGCAGTGGGAGCAGTACTTC
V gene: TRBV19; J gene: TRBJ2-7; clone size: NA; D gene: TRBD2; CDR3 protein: CASSIAGGEHYEQYF; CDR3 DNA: TGTGCCAGTAGTATAGCGGGAGGAGAACACTACGAGCAGTACTTC
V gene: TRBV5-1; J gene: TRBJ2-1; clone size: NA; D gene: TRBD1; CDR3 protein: CASSLTGGPYNEQFF; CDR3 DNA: TGCGCCAGCAGCCTAACAGGGGGCCCTTACAATGAGCAGTTCTTC
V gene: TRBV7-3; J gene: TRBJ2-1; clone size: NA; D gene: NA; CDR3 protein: CASSSGTTYEQFF; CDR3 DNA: TGTGCCAGCAGCTCGGGGACAACTTATGAGCAGTTCTTC
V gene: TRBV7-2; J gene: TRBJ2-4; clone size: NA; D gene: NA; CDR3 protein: CASSLTTTDTLAKNIQYF; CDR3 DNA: TGTGCCAGCAGCTTAACCACGACAGATACTTTAGCCAAAAACATTCAGTACTTC
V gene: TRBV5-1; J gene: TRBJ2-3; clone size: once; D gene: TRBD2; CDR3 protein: CASSQRTSGGTDTQYF; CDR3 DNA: TGCGCCAGCAGCCAACGGACTAGCGGGGGCACAGATACGCAGTATTTT
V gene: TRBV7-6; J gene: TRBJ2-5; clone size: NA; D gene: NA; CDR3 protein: CASSLGRGTQYF; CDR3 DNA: TGTGCCAGCAGCCTAGGGCGGGGGACCCAGTACTTC